These 11 T cell receptor beta chains share one sample of origin, sequenced in a study of monozygotic twins with cystic fibrosis. Repertoires were generated with immunoSEQ multiplex PCR, while TCRdb's copy carries only in-frame clones and drops some. This table has some 20,000 clones, around 97% appearing once. Sequenced: blood. These TCRs come from a young woman with cystic fibrosis.

The gene calls are TRBV14 and TRBJ2-7, with 8 bases identical to TRBD2. V was clipped by 1 base and J by 0 bases; unmatched bases: 8. Germline V gene sequence: CDR1 SGHDN, CDR2 FVKESK. The CDR3 loop spans 17 amino acids. The CDR3 protein is CASSQGISGGPSYEQYF. The CDR3 DNA sequence: TGTGCCAGCAGCCAAGGGATCAGCGGGGGCCCCTCCTACGAGCAGTACTTC. The whole variable domain, filled in from reference TRBV14 and TRBJ2-7, reads EAGVTQFPSHSVIEKGQTVTLRCDPISGHDNLYWYRRVMGKEIKFLLHFVKESKQDESGMPNNRFLAERTGGTYSTLKVQPAELEDSGVYFCASSQGISGGPSYEQYFGPGTRLTVT.

This clone was detected once. The germline gene is not matched at one end of the junction; a read error may be the cause. The chain combines TRBV30 with TRBJ2-7; TRBD2 matches at 12 bases. The CDR3 has 12 amino acids. The germline CDR1 and CDR2 sequences are GTSNPN and SVGIG (reference sequence). CDR3 sequence (DNA): TGTGCCTGGAGTGGACTAGCGGGGGATCGTCGTTTC. Its translation is CAWSGLAGDRRF.

The V and J genes are TRBV6-5 and TRBJ2-6; no reliable D call. The CDR3 consists of 16 residues. Looked up from germline, CDR1 is MNHEY and CDR2 is SVGAGI. V was trimmed by 4 bases and J by 0 bases, leaving 10 bases between them. The CDR3 spells CASSSDGVSGANVLTF. The CDR3 DNA sequence: TGTGCCAGCAGTTCCGACGGAGTCTCTGGGGCCAACGTCCTGACTTTC.

The V and J genes are TRBV18 and TRBJ2-1; D might be TRBD2 (5 bases). Trimming pared 3 bases from V and 5 bases from J, leaving 20 bases between. The germline V gene encodes CDR1 KGHSH and CDR2 LQKENI. The CDR3 has 17 residues. The CDR3 reads CASSPTNGINTNNEQFF. The CDR3 DNA reads as TGTGCCAGCTCACCTACCAACGGGATCAATACCAACAATGAGCAGTTCTTC.

This chain uses TRBV28 with TRBJ1-1; D might be TRBD1 (6 bases). The length of the CDR3 is 12 residues. Between the trimmed V and J ends, which lost 10 bases and 1 base, there was a span of 10 bases. The germline V gene has CDR1 MDHEN and CDR2 SYDVKM. The CDR3 DNA follows: TGTGCCATGCGGGGGCCGAACACTGAAGCTTTCTTT. This codes for CAMRGPNTEAFF.

The rearrangement uses TRBV6-5 and TRBJ1-1; D is undetermined. The CDR3 consists of 15 residues. Germline V CDR1 and CDR2: MNHEY, SVGAGI. Trimming shortened V by 0 bases and J by 0 bases, and 8 bases separated the two germline ends. CDR3 residues: CASSYSFAVNTEAFF. CDR3 nucleotide sequence: TGTGCCAGCAGTTACTCGTTTGCAGTGAACACTGAAGCTTTCTTT.

V is TRBV5-6 and J is TRBJ2-5; 11 bases match TRBD1. The CDR3 runs 17 residues. Germline-derived CDR1 and CDR2 are SGHDT and YYEEEE. Germline trimming cut 3 bases from V and 2 bases from J; bases unmatched to any gene: 9. CDR3 protein: CASSWDRGAWNQETQYF. In DNA form, the CDR3 reads TGTGCCAGCAGCTGGGACAGGGGGGCTTGGAATCAAGAGACCCAGTACTTC.

This CDR3 reads CASRELARTDTQYF. In DNA, the CDR3 is TGTGCCAGCAGGGAACTAGCGCGGACAGATACGCAGTATTTT. The rearrangement joins TRBV27 to TRBJ2-3, with TRBD2 matching over 7 bases. The V gene end was trimmed by 6 bases and the J gene end by 3 bases; junction bases not matched to a gene: 6. CDR3 length equals 14 residues. Germline values: CDR1 MNHEY, CDR2 SMNVEV (reference sequence).

The CDR3: CASSSLSGREETQYF. DNA of the CDR3: TGCGCCAGCAGCTCCCTGTCTGGCAGAGAAGAGACCCAGTACTTC. The J gene is TRBJ2-5, the V gene TRBV5-1; D unresolved. The CDR3 consists of 15 residues. Germline V gives CDR1 SGHRS, CDR2 YFSETQ. Trimming cost V 3 bases and J 3 bases, with 15 bases left between them.

The rearrangement joins TRBV7-8 to TRBJ2-7; D may be TRBD1 or TRBD2 (5 bases each). CDR3 size: 15 residues. CDR1 is SGHVS and CDR2 is FQNEAQ in the germline V gene. V was clipped by 1 base and J by 5 bases, with 15 bases between them. CDR3 in DNA: TGTGCCAGCAGCTTAGTTGGGGGTTCCGTAGACGAGCAGTACTTC. Translated: CASSLVGGSVDEQYF.

This chain uses TRBV7-9 with TRBJ2-7; no firm D call. The CDR3 is made up of 12 amino acids. Trimming pared 5 bases from V and 7 bases from J, leaving 12 bases between. Germline V CDR1 and CDR2: SEHNR, FQNEAQ (reference sequence). Written as DNA, the CDR3 is TGTGCCAGCAGCCCACGGCCACAGGAGCAGTACTTC. As protein: CASSPRPQEQYF.